What follows describes a single T cell receptor beta chain. Assay: immunoSEQ multiplex PCR; the TCRdb copy retains only in-frame clones and omits some. The sample holds around 1,000,000 clones, roughly 80% seen once. These data originate in a study of shared clonotypes between healthy human individuals. Specimen: memory CD4+ T cells from PBMCs. Subset here: CD45RA-negative fraction. The clonotype comes from a man aged 18 to 29 in good health. Some clones in this sample may be carry-over from other donors' samples.

The CDR3 reads CASSFGWAGGDEKLFF. The CDR3 DNA follows: TGCGCCAGCAGCTTCGGTTGGGCAGGGGGCGATGAAAAACTGTTTTTT. This chain joins TRBV5-1 and TRBJ1-4, with 8 bases that match TRBD1. Germline values: CDR1 SGHRS, CDR2 YFSETQ. The V and J ends lost 2 bases and 6 bases, in that order; junction bases with no gene match: 9. This CDR3 is 16 amino acids long.